Detailed here is one TCR beta chain. Antigen: not known. The entry originates in a study of OX40 agonist ivuxolimab in advanced cancers. Study context: Hepatocellular carcinoma, melanoma, renal cell or head and neck cancer affected the dose-escalation patients. The study's findings and limits: The average count of expanded clones was higher among CD8+ T cells than among CD4+. Individuals who were partial responders at 0.1-3.0 mg/kg had clonal expansion that ranked among the lowest.

In germline, CDR1 is KGHSH, CDR2 LQKENI. The CDR3 is 13 residues long. V shed 5 bases and J shed 9 bases, with 14 bases lying between them. Some clones are missing from TCRdb's copy, which holds only in-frame ones; the method was immunoSEQ multiplex PCR. Among tens of thousands of clones listed, approximately 86% were seen once. The material sequenced was CD4+ or CD8+ T cells sorted from blood, taken in a trial of the OX40 agonist ivuxolimab. This receptor was obtained from an adult with an advanced solid tumor such as melanoma, head and neck, liver or kidney cancer. The chain links TRBV18 to TRBJ2-1; the D call may be TRBD1 or TRBD2 (7 bases each). In nucleotides, the CDR3 is TGTGCCAGCTCAACGACAGGGAGGGGTGAGCAGTTCTTC. Its translation: CASSTTGRGEQFF.